These 20 T cell receptor beta chains share one sample of origin, sequenced in a study of T cell responses to AZD1222 COVID-19 vaccine. Data came from immunoSEQ multiplex PCR; TCRdb stores just in-frame clones and leaves some out. The sample lists approximately 130,000 clones, roughly 93% seen once, with about 3.1% in the top ten. Here the sequenced sample was peripheral blood, taken on day 0 of AZD1222 vaccination. The receptors stem from an adult in good health.

V usage is TRBV12-3 or TRBV12-4 and J usage is TRBJ2-2; 7 nucleotides align to TRBD2. There are 13 residues in the CDR3. J lost 2 bases, V lost 10 bases, and 4 bases had no gene match. The CDR3 DNA reads as TGTGCCACCTGGGGGGGAAACACCGGGGAGCTGTTTTTT. This translates into CATWGGNTGELFF.

V gene TRBV19 combines with J gene TRBJ1-4; possible D gene TRBD1, 5 bases. Germline V gives CDR1 LNHDA, CDR2 SQIVND (reference sequence). The CDR3 spans 14 residues. V lost 5 bases to trimming and J lost 7 bases, with 14 bases between them. This CDR3 reads CASSSTGGGEKLFF. The CDR3 DNA follows: TGTGCCAGTAGTTCAACCGGCGGGGGTGAAAAACTGTTTTTT.

This clone was detected once. The V gene is TRBV20-1, the J gene TRBJ1-5; TRBD1 is a possible D gene (5 bases). The V end was cut by 3 bases, the J end by 6 bases, with 24 bases between. Germline assignment: CDR1 DFQATT and CDR2 SNEGSKA (reference sequence). CDR3 length: 17 amino acids. CDR3 in amino acids: CSASKSLEGRIGQPQHF. As DNA, the CDR3 is TGCAGTGCTAGTAAATCCCTTGAGGGGCGGATAGGTCAGCCCCAGCATTTT.

The chain uses TRBV7-2 and TRBJ2-1; 10 bases map to TRBD2. CDR3 length equals 16 residues. Germline lookup yields CDR1 SGHTA and CDR2 FQGNSA. V shed 5 bases and J 7 bases; nucleotides not matched to a gene: 11. The CDR3 nucleotides are TGTGCCAGCAGCCGTACTAGCGGGATACAAACGAATGAGCAGTTCTTC. Protein sequence: CASSRTSGIQTNEQFF. The full variable domain, completed using reference TRBV7-2 and TRBJ2-1, is GAGVSQSPSNKVTEKGKDVELRCDPISGHTALYWYRQSLGQGLEFLIYFQGNSAPDKSGLPSDRFSAERTGGSVSTLTIQRTQQEDSAVYLCASSRTSGIQTNEQFFGPGTRLTVL.

The chain links TRBV30 to TRBJ2-2, with unresolved D. Germline loops: CDR1 GTSNPN, CDR2 SVGIG (reference sequence). This CDR3 spans 13 amino acids. V lost 7 bases to trimming and J lost 4 bases, with 13 bases between them. The CDR3 sequence is CASNGVRTGELFF. The CDR3, as DNA: TGTGCCTCTAATGGGGTGCGCACCGGGGAGCTGTTTTTT.

This clone was seen a single time. The gene calls are TRBV7-8 and TRBJ2-1, with D perhaps matching TRBD2 (6 bases). CDR1 SGHVS and CDR2 FQNEAQ come from the germline V gene. The CDR3 has 16 residues. V lost 1 base to trimming and J lost 1 base, with 11 bases between them. CDR3 DNA: TGTGCCAGCAGCTTAGGCGCGGGGATTTCCTACAATGAGCAGTTCTTC. It translates to CASSLGAGISYNEQFF. The entire variable domain, with the rest obtained from reference TRBV7-8 and TRBJ2-1, is as follows: GAGVSQSPRYKVAKRGQDVALRCDPISGHVSLFWYQQALGQGPEFLTYFQNEAQLDKSGLPSDRFFAERPEGSVSTLKIQRTQQEDSAVYLCASSLGAGISYNEQFFGPGTRLTVL.

The CDR3 here is CASSTDRGKLFF. DNA of the CDR3: TGTGCCAGCAGCACGGACAGGGGAAAACTGTTTTTT. The chain is built from TRBV5-8 and TRBJ1-4; 9 nucleotides match TRBD1. CDR3 length: 12 residues. CDR1 SGHTS and CDR2 YDEGEE come from the germline V gene. With 4 bases clipped from V and 10 bases from J, the junction kept 2 bases outside the gene matches.

The count of this clone is one. The rearrangement links TRBV19 to TRBJ1-5; D is perhaps TRBD1 (6 bases). Per the germline V gene, CDR1 is LNHDA and CDR2 is SQIVND (reference sequence). Trimming took 3 bases from V and 2 from J, leaving 11 bases between them. CDR3 size: 15 residues. The CDR3 loop is CASSIGGAGNQPQHF. CDR3 sequence (DNA): TGTGCCAGTAGTATTGGGGGGGCGGGCAATCAGCCCCAGCATTTT.

The CDR3 DNA sequence: TGTGCCAGCAGCCAAGGGCCCGGACGGAACACTGAAGCTTTCTTT. Protein sequence: CASSQGPGRNTEAFF. This rearrangement joins TRBV3-1 (or the pseudogene TRBV3-2) to TRBJ1-1; D not certain. The V end lost 1 base, the J end lost 1 base, and 10 bases lay between the germline ends. This CDR3 is 15 amino acids long. Germline V gene data show CDR1 as LGHDT and CDR2 as YNNKEL (reference sequence).

The chain is built from TRBV14 and TRBJ1-1; 8 bases match TRBD1. This CDR3 has 17 amino acids. Germline lookup yields CDR1 SGHDN and CDR2 FVKESK. Trimming took 2 bases from V and 5 from J; bases not matched to a gene: 13. The CDR3 sequence: CASSQFLGQGVYTEAFF. CDR3 coding DNA: TGTGCCAGCAGCCAATTTTTAGGACAGGGTGTATATACTGAAGCTTTCTTT. Full variable domain (rest looked up from reference TRBV14 and TRBJ1-1): EAGVTQFPSHSVIEKGQTVTLRCDPISGHDNLYWYRRVMGKEIKFLLHFVKESKQDESGMPNNRFLAERTGGTYSTLKVQPAELEDSGVYFCASSQFLGQGVYTEAFFGQGTRLTVV.

The V call is TRBV19, the J call TRBJ1-1; a weak D match, TRBD1 (5 bases). This CDR3 has 13 amino acids. Germline assignment: CDR1 LNHDA and CDR2 SQIVND (reference sequence). V was clipped by 3 bases and J by 2 bases, with 7 bases between them. The chain's CDR3 is CASSMTVNTEAFF. CDR3 DNA sequence: TGTGCCAGTAGTATGACAGTAAACACTGAAGCTTTCTTT. Looking up the rest from reference TRBV19 and TRBJ1-1 gives the full variable domain: DGGITQSPKYLFRKEGQNVTLSCEQNLNHDAMYWYRQDPGQGLRLIYYSQIVNDFQKGDIAEGYSVSREKKESFPLTVTSAQKNPTAFYLCASSMTVNTEAFFGQGTRLTVV.

The gene calls are TRBV27 and TRBJ2-2, with D possibly TRBD1 on 6 matching bases. Trimming took off 6 bases at V and 0 bases at J, with 14 bases between the two ends. CDR1 MNHEY and CDR2 SMNVEV come from the germline V gene (reference sequence). The CDR3 totals 16 residues. The chain's CDR3 is CASRLQGPSNTGELFF. For the CDR3, the DNA is TGTGCCAGCAGGCTACAGGGCCCCTCGAACACCGGGGAGCTGTTTTTT.

The J gene is TRBJ1-4, the V gene TRBV7-9; weak D call: TRBD1 (6 bases). The V gene's germline CDR1 is SEHNR and CDR2 FQNEAQ (reference sequence). The CDR3 spans 16 residues. V was pared by 5 bases and J by 3 bases, with 16 bases between. CDR3 coding DNA: TGTGCCAGCAGCCCTGCAGTGGGGGCTCCTAATGAAAAACTGTTTTTT. Translated, it gives CASSPAVGAPNEKLFF.

The rearrangement links TRBV11-2 to TRBJ1-4; 7 bases match TRBD1. The V segment lost 5 bases and the J segment 8 bases; nucleotides outside the gene matches: 8. The CDR3 covers 14 residues. The germline gives CDR1 SGHAT, CDR2 FQNNGV. In nucleotides, the CDR3 is TGTGCCAGCAGCCCCGACAGGGTCCAGGAAAAACTGTTTTTT. Encoded protein: CASSPDRVQEKLFF.

The rearrangement links TRBV2 to TRBJ2-5, with 7 positions matching TRBD1. This CDR3 spans 14 amino acids. In germline, CDR1 is SNHLY, CDR2 FYNNEI. V trimming: 4 bases; J trimming: 2 bases; junction bases outside the gene matches: 4. This chain's CDR3 is CASSGWGQQETQYF. In DNA form, the CDR3 reads TGTGCCAGCAGTGGATGGGGACAGCAAGAGACCCAGTACTTC.

J is TRBJ1-1 and V is TRBV5-1, with a possible D match to TRBD1 (6 bases). There are 15 residues in the CDR3. Germline CDR1 SGHRS, CDR2 YFSETQ. Trimming shortened V by 1 base and J by 4 bases, and 14 bases separated the two germline ends. CDR3 DNA: TGCGCCAGCAGCTTGTGGGGAACAGGGAGCACTGAAGCTTTCTTT. This translates into CASSLWGTGSTEAFF.

This clone was recorded once. The rearrangement uses TRBV25-1 and TRBJ1-1; D remains unclear. The V end was cut by 4 bases, the J end by 6 bases, with 9 bases between. The CDR3 contains 12 residues. The germline V gene has CDR1 MGHDK and CDR2 SYGVNS. CDR3: CASSVREAEAFF. The CDR3 nucleotides read TGTGCCAGCAGTGTCCGGGAAGCTGAAGCTTTCTTT.

A note on this clone: This specimen includes other DNA sequences encoding the same CDR3. J is TRBJ2-7 and V is TRBV19, with 8 positions matching TRBD2. The trim removed 1 base at V and 0 bases at J, leaving 2 bases unmatched. This CDR3 is built from 15 residues. The germline V gene encodes CDR1 LNHDA and CDR2 SQIVND (reference sequence). This chain's CDR3 is CASSIAAGDSYEQYF. CDR3 coding DNA: TGTGCCAGTAGTATAGCAGCGGGAGACTCCTACGAGCAGTACTTC.

The V call is TRBV28, the J call TRBJ1-4; a weak D match, TRBD1 (5 bases). V dropped 5 bases and J dropped 6 bases, with 7 bases sitting between them. Germline CDR1 MDHEN, CDR2 SYDVKM. This CDR3 contains 12 residues. This chain's CDR3 is CASSAGYEKLFF. DNA of the CDR3: TGTGCCAGCAGTGCAGGGTATGAAAAACTGTTTTTT.

This clone occurred a few times. The J gene is TRBJ1-4, the V gene TRBV5-5; D unclear. V was cut by 4 bases and J by 10 bases, with 17 bases left in between. The CDR3 consists of 14 residues. The germline V gene encodes CDR1 SGHKS and CDR2 YYEKEE (reference sequence). The CDR3 protein is CASSIDLLLGKLFF. In DNA form, the CDR3 reads TGTGCCAGCAGCATTGATCTCTTACTGGGAAAACTGTTTTTT.